A selection of T cell receptor beta chains follows, all from one sample in a study of blood T cell repertoires in COVID-19. The assay was immunoSEQ multiplex PCR, and TCRdb's table has in-frame clones only and misses some. The sample shows fewer than 45,000 clones, 75% to 90% of them seen only once. The sequenced material came from peripheral blood. Receptor source: a woman in her thirties or forties with acute or convalescent COVID-19. CDR3s include the opening cysteine and the closing phenylalanine or tryptophan. Each record gives: J gene, clone size, D gene, CDR3 length, V gene, CDR3 protein, CDR3 DNA. D genes are given only for firm matches. Size values are once, few and many counts, or a class for expanded clones, and some rows have none.

>TRBJ2-3|once|NA|15|TRBV9
CASSVEGGGTDTQYF
TGTGCCAGCAGCGTAGAAGGGGGGGGCACAGATACGCAGTATTTT
>TRBJ2-7|NA|TRBD1|17|TRBV5-5
CASSSGIQYRGIYEQYF
TGTGCCAGCAGTTCTGGGATCCAATACAGGGGAATCTACGAGCAGTACTTC
>TRBJ1-2|NA|NA|16|TRBV7-6
CASSLDPGSSNYGYTF
TGTGCCAGCAGCTTAGATCCGGGGAGTTCTAACTATGGCTACACCTTC
>TRBJ2-7|NA|TRBD1|13|TRBV9
CASSAGTAYEQYF
TGTGCCAGCAGCGCCGGGACAGCCTACGAGCAGTACTTC
>TRBJ2-5|once|TRBD2|16|TRBV4-2
CASSQSTSGSYETQYF
TGTGCCAGCAGCCAATCGACTAGCGGGAGTTATGAGACCCAGTACTTC
>TRBJ1-1|few|NA|17|TRBV21-1
CASSAFTSDRVRTEAFF
TGTGCCAGCAGCGCCTTTACTAGTGACAGGGTACGCACTGAAGCTTTCTTT
>TRBJ1-6|once|TRBD1|13|TRBV19
CARGQNYNSPLHF
TGTGCCCGGGGACAGAACTATAATTCACCCCTCCACTTT
>TRBJ1-1|NA|NA|15|TRBV10-3
CAIIQDLGMNTEAFF
TGTGCCATCATACAGGATCTCGGAATGAACACTGAAGCTTTCTTT
>TRBJ2-1|NA|TRBD2|16|TRBV23-1
CASSQSGAGTYNEQFF
TGCGCCAGCAGTCAATCAGGAGCGGGAACCTACAATGAGCAGTTCTTC
>TRBJ1-1|NA|TRBD1|14|TRBV28
CASRSTGAGTEAFF
TGTGCCAGCAGATCTACAGGGGCGGGCACTGAAGCTTTCTTT
>TRBJ1-1|NA|NA|14|TRBV2
CASSERRLATEAFF
TGTGCCAGCAGTGAAAGAAGACTAGCAACTGAAGCTTTCTTT
>TRBJ2-5|NA|TRBD2|15|TRBV9
CASSVLAGGPETQYF
TGTGCCAGCAGCGTGTTAGCGGGAGGGCCGGAGACCCAGTACTTC
>TRBJ2-3|NA|NA|14|TRBV19
CASSGLGSTDTQYF
TGTGCCAGTAGTGGATTGGGCAGCACAGATACGCAGTATTTT
>TRBJ1-2|NA|TRBD1|14|TRBV28
CASSSGTGSYGYTF
TGTGCCAGCAGTTCAGGGACAGGATCTTATGGCTACACCTTC
>TRBJ1-2|NA|NA|14|TRBV28
CASSFRVSNYGYTF
TGTGCCAGCAGTTTCAGGGTCTCAAACTATGGCTACACCTTC
>TRBJ1-2|NA|NA|12|TRBV5-6
CASSPGQLGYTF
TGTGCCAGCAGCCCGGGACAACTTGGCTACACCTTC
>TRBJ1-2|NA|NA|13|TRBV12-3/TRBV12-4
CASISPGAYGYTF
TGTGCCAGCATCTCACCTGGGGCCTATGGCTACACCTTC
>TRBJ2-3|NA|NA|14|TRBV6-1
CASSEVGAADTQYF
TGTGCCAGCAGTGAGGTAGGGGCGGCAGATACGCAGTATTTT
>TRBJ2-7|NA|NA|15|TRBV6-6
CASSYEGEGLYEQYF
TGTGCCAGCAGTTACGAGGGGGAGGGCCTCTACGAGCAGTACTTC
>TRBJ1-6|NA|TRBD1|15|TRBV3-1/TRBV3-2
CASSLKGAGNSPLHF
TGTGCCAGCAGCCTTAAGGGGGCGGGAAATTCACCCCTCCACTTT
>TRBJ1-2|NA|TRBD1|14|TRBV9
CASSLRQGIDGYTF
TGTGCCAGCAGCCTTCGACAGGGGATCGATGGCTACACCTTC
>TRBJ2-7|few|NA|14|TRBV7-3
CASSLKDPPGEQYF
TGTGCCAGCAGCTTAAAAGATCCCCCGGGGGAGCAGTACTTC
>TRBJ1-2|NA|TRBD1|13|TRBV6-5
CASSDRDSYGYTF
TGTGCCAGCAGCGACCGGGACAGCTATGGCTACACCTTC
>TRBJ1-1|once|NA|14|TRBV7-2
CASSPTGSNTEAFF
TGTGCCAGCAGCCCAACAGGGTCTAACACTGAAGCTTTCTTT
>TRBJ2-5|NA|NA|14|TRBV5-4
CASSLGAYQETQYF
TGTGCCAGCAGCTTGGGGGCCTACCAAGAGACCCAGTACTTC
>TRBJ1-1|NA|NA|16|TRBV7-9
CASSLRGGQQNTEAFF
TGTGCCAGCAGCTTAAGGGGGGGCCAACAGAACACTGAAGCTTTCTTT
>TRBJ1-4|few|TRBD1|17|TRBV28
CASSLKRHRGVGEKLFF
TGTGCCAGCAGTTTAAAGCGGCACAGGGGGGTAGGGGAAAAACTGTTTTTT
>TRBJ1-3|few|NA|14|TRBV11-2
CASSPDTSGNTIYF
TGTGCCAGCAGCCCAGACACCTCCGGAAACACCATATATTTT
>TRBJ2-1|NA|TRBD2|15|TRBV11-2
CASSLGLAGGYEQFF
TGTGCCAGCAGCCTGGGACTAGCGGGAGGGTATGAGCAGTTCTTC
>TRBJ2-1|NA|TRBD2|17|TRBV4-1
CASSQTSGGADYNEQFF
TGCGCCAGCAGCCAAACTAGCGGGGGGGCGGACTACAATGAGCAGTTCTTC
>TRBJ2-5|NA|TRBD2|14|TRBV27
CASSASGNSETQYF
TGTGCCAGCAGTGCGAGCGGGAATTCAGAGACCCAGTACTTC
>TRBJ2-3|NA|NA|14|TRBV6-4
CASSEDWTTDTQYF
TGTGCCAGCAGTGAGGACTGGACCACAGATACGCAGTATTTT
>TRBJ1-1|NA|NA|12|TRBV5-8
CASSSSYRSAFF
TGTGCCAGCAGCTCTTCGTACCGGAGCGCTTTCTTT
>TRBJ1-1|NA|NA|15|TRBV5-1
CASSLQGGANTEAFF
TGCGCCAGCAGCTTGCAAGGGGGGGCGAACACTGAAGCTTTCTTT
>TRBJ1-2|NA|TRBD1|17|TRBV28
CASSPVRQGRSNYGYTF
TGTGCCAGCAGCCCCGTTCGACAGGGGCGATCTAACTATGGCTACACCTTC
>TRBJ1-4|NA|NA|14|TRBV4-1
CASSQEGGNEKLFF
TGCGCCAGCAGCCAAGAGGGGGGGAATGAAAAACTGTTTTTT
>TRBJ2-1|NA|TRBD1|15|TRBV4-1
CASSQAQGTYNEQFF
TGCGCCAGCAGCCAGGCACAGGGGACGTACAATGAGCAGTTCTTC
>TRBJ1-2|NA|NA|12|TRBV19
CASSLRGWGYTF
TGTGCCAGTAGTCTAAGGGGCTGGGGCTACACCTTC
>TRBJ2-7|NA|TRBD2|15|TRBV7-2
CASSSSGGSSYEQYF
TGTGCCAGCAGCTCTAGCGGGGGTAGCTCCTACGAGCAGTACTTC
>TRBJ1-4|few|NA|14|TRBV30
CAWSVGGSNEKLFF
TGTGCCTGGAGTGTAGGGGGTTCTAATGAAAAACTGTTTTTT
>TRBJ2-3|NA|NA|16|TRBV5-4
CASSLGYGAVADTQYF
TGTGCCAGCAGCTTGGGGTATGGGGCCGTAGCAGATACGCAGTATTTT
>TRBJ1-3|NA|NA|15|TRBV5-1
CASSPSGRTGNTIYF
TGCGCCAGCAGCCCCTCGGGGAGGACTGGAAACACCATATATTTT
>TRBJ1-2|few|TRBD1|13|TRBV28
CASSLSDTGGRTF
TGTGCCAGCAGTTTATCAGACACAGGGGGGCGCACCTTC
>TRBJ1-1|NA|TRBD1|17|TRBV5-1
CASSVWGLGQGNTEAFF
TGCGCCAGCAGCGTCTGGGGGTTGGGACAGGGGAACACTGAAGCTTTCTTT
>TRBJ2-3|NA|NA|13|TRBV28
CASGDSRTDTQYF
TGTGCCAGCGGCGACAGCAGAACAGATACGCAGTATTTT
>TRBJ1-1|NA|TRBD1|15|TRBV10-3
CATRQGETLNTEAFF
TGTGCCACCAGACAGGGGGAGACCTTGAACACTGAAGCTTTCTTT
>TRBJ2-5|NA|NA|12|TRBV6-2/TRBV6-3
CASSIQGETQYF
TGTGCCAGCAGTATCCAGGGTGAGACCCAGTACTTC
>TRBJ1-6|NA|TRBD1|15|TRBV9
CASSVGYRGLSPLHF
TGTGCCAGCAGCGTAGGGTACAGGGGGCTTTCACCCCTCCACTTT
>TRBJ1-1|NA|NA|13|TRBV29-1
CSVEKAENTEAFF
TGCAGCGTTGAAAAGGCGGAGAACACTGAAGCTTTCTTT
>TRBJ1-5|NA|TRBD1|15|TRBV6-2/TRBV6-3
CASSAGTGMYQPQHF
TGTGCCAGCAGTGCCGGGACAGGGATGTATCAGCCCCAGCATTTT
>TRBJ2-1|NA|NA|13|TRBV29-1
CSVAGLQNNEQFF
TGCAGCGTGGCAGGACTTCAAAACAATGAGCAGTTCTTC
>TRBJ2-3|NA|NA|16|TRBV7-6
CASSLDTGLSTDTQYF
TGTGCCAGCAGCTTAGACACGGGACTTAGCACAGATACGCAGTATTTT
>TRBJ2-7|NA|TRBD2|15|TRBV11-3
CASSTRLAGVHEQYF
TGTGCCAGCAGCACCCGACTAGCGGGAGTACACGAGCAGTACTTC